A single sample gave rise to the 27 T cell receptor beta chains below, sequenced in a study of a mutant IDH1 vaccine in newly diagnosed glioma. Sample time point: week 47, end of study. Each dose delivered 300 ug of mutant IDH1 20-mer peptide subcutaneously with imiquimod. These receptors' targets are unknown. The protocol was immunoSEQ multiplex PCR, while the TCRdb copy is restricted to in-frame clones and leaves out a portion. The table shows approximately 31,000 clones, with about four fifths occurring only once. Sequencing used PBMCs, obtained from a glioma patient whose treatment included an IDH1 peptide vaccine. These receptors came from a man aged 30-40 years with glioma.

This chain uses TRBV30 with TRBJ1-4; D ambiguous. CDR1 and CDR2 (germline): GTSNPN, SVGIG (reference sequence). Trimming took 0 bases from V and 8 from J, leaving 10 bases between them. This CDR3 spans 13 amino acids. The CDR3 DNA reads as TGTGCCTGGAGTGTAAAAAGTACGGAAAAACTGTTTTTT. Translated: CAWSVKSTEKLFF.

The chain joins TRBV5-1 to TRBJ2-1; D not resolved. The V gene lost 4 bases and the J gene lost 7 bases, with 15 bases spanning the gap. CDR1 and CDR2 from the germline V gene are SGHRS and YFSETQ. CDR3 length: 14 residues. The CDR3 coding sequence is TGCGCCAGCAGCCCGGACCCTCCCAGGAATGAGCAGTTCTTC. Translated, it gives CASSPDPPRNEQFF.

The genes are TRBV4-1 and TRBJ1-6, with D perhaps matching TRBD1 (6 bases). The CDR3 is 17 amino acids. V gave up 0 bases and J gave up 7 bases, with 16 bases separating them. CDR1 is MGHRA and CDR2 is YSYEKL in the germline V gene. The CDR3 protein is CASSQEEGVGVNSPLHF. In DNA, the CDR3 is TGCGCCAGCAGCCAAGAGGAGGGGGTTGGGGTCAATTCACCCCTCCACTTT.

This clone came up once. V is TRBV9 and J is TRBJ1-3; D unclear. The germline V and J ends were trimmed by 0 bases and 4 bases, with 8 bases remaining between them. The CDR3 contains 14 residues. Germline CDR1 reads SGDLS; CDR2 reads YYNGEE. The CDR3 region is CASSVGIGGNTIYF. CDR3 nucleotides: TGTGCCAGCAGCGTAGGAATAGGGGGAAACACCATATATTTT.

The chain is built from TRBV13 and TRBJ2-3; the D is unclear. The CDR3 totals 13 residues. Looked up from germline, CDR1 is PRHDT and CDR2 is FYEKMQ (reference sequence). Trimming shortened V by 1 base and J by 2 bases, and 4 bases separated the two germline ends. The CDR3 DNA follows: TGTGCCAGCAGCTTAGCTCCCACAGATACGCAGTATTTT. Amino acid sequence: CASSLAPTDTQYF.

This clone was seen only once. The chain couples TRBV9 to TRBJ2-7; TRBD2 might be the D (5 bases). V lost 0 bases and J lost 0, with 7 bases in between. The CDR3 sequence is 14 residues long. Germline CDR1 SGDLS, CDR2 YYNGEE. CDR3 amino acids: CASSVDGDSYEQYF. For the CDR3, the DNA is TGTGCCAGCAGCGTAGACGGGGACTCCTACGAGCAGTACTTC. Looking up the rest from reference TRBV9 and TRBJ2-7 gives the full variable domain: DSGVTQTPKHLITATGQRVTLRCSPRSGDLSVYWYQQSLDQGLQFLIQYYNGEERAKGNILERFSAQQFPDLHSELNLSSLELGDSALYFCASSVDGDSYEQYFGPGTRLTVT.

V and J are TRBV7-9 and TRBJ2-3; D is perhaps TRBD1 (6 bases). The V gene lost 6 bases and the J gene lost 0 bases, with 13 bases spanning the gap. The CDR3 covers 15 residues. Germline V gene lookup returns CDR1 SEHNR and CDR2 FQNEAQ (reference sequence). The CDR3 coding sequence is TGTGCCAGCAGGACAGGTTGGGAGAGCACAGATACGCAGTATTTT. It translates to CASRTGWESTDTQYF.

This clone has only one observation. Here the CDR3 reads CASSPRAGRVPSYEQYF. Here the CDR3 DNA reads TGCGCCAGCAGCCCCAGGGCGGGCAGGGTTCCGTCCTACGAGCAGTACTTC. The chain couples TRBV5-1 to TRBJ2-7; D tentatively fits TRBD1 or TRBD2 (5 bases each). This CDR3 contains 17 residues. Between the trimmed V and J ends, which lost 4 bases and 1 base, there was a span of 21 bases. Germline CDR1 and CDR2: SGHRS and YFSETQ.

This chain connects TRBV5-6 to TRBJ2-3; D may be TRBD2 (6 bases). Trimming cost V 1 base and J 5 bases, with 14 bases left between them. CDR1 and CDR2 from the germline V gene are SGHDT and YYEEEE. The CDR3 consists of 15 residues. The CDR3 nucleotides are TGTGCCAGCAGCTTGTTTGGGGGGTTTGTAGATACGCAGTATTTT. Its translation is CASSLFGGFVDTQYF.

The chain links TRBV7-8 to TRBJ2-5; 7 bases line up with TRBD2. This CDR3 spans 15 amino acids. CDR1 and CDR2 from the germline V gene are SGHVS and FQNEAQ. The junction had 6 bases not matched to a gene; V was cut back by 3 bases and J by 2 bases. CDR3 in DNA: TGTGCCAGCAGCTTTGAGCGGGGCTATCAAGAGACCCAGTACTTC. As protein: CASSFERGYQETQYF.

V usage is TRBV2 and J usage is TRBJ2-5; 9 positions match TRBD1. Germline CDR1 reads SNHLY; CDR2 reads FYNNEI. Trimming removed 7 bases from V and 11 bases from J; junction bases left unmatched: 17. This CDR3 is 15 amino acids long. The CDR3 DNA reads TGTGCCAGCAAGAAAAACCGGGACAGGGTGTTTGAGCAGTACTTC. It translates to CASKKNRDRVFEQYF.

This clone was found a few times. V gene TRBV29-1 combines with J gene TRBJ2-6; D might be TRBD1 (5 bases). Germline loops: CDR1 SQVTM, CDR2 ANQGSEA. Trimming left V 4 bases short and J 0 bases short, with 13 bases between. This CDR3 has 16 amino acids. Here the CDR3 reads CSVAKDIDSGANVLTF. The CDR3 nucleotides read TGCAGCGTTGCCAAGGACATCGACTCTGGGGCCAACGTCCTGACTTTC.

The J gene is TRBJ1-1, the V gene TRBV29-1; 7 positions match TRBD1. The germline CDR1 and CDR2 sequences are SQVTM and ANQGSEA. This CDR3 is 15 amino acids long. V shed 7 bases, J shed 0 bases, and the junction held 11 bases outside the gene matches. The CDR3 coding sequence is TGCAGCGGCGATCGGACAGGAGTCATGAACACTGAAGCTTTCTTT. As protein: CSGDRTGVMNTEAFF.

This chain connects TRBV15 to TRBJ2-3; 8 nucleotides line up with TRBD1. Germline V lookup: CDR1 LNHNV, CDR2 YYDKDF (reference sequence). Trimming removed 3 bases from V and 2 bases from J; junction bases left unmatched: 4. The CDR3 runs to 15 residues. CDR3 nucleotides: TGTGCCACCAGCAGGACGGACAGGGTCACAGATACGCAGTATTTT. The encoded protein is CATSRTDRVTDTQYF.

The V call is TRBV2, the J call TRBJ1-5; 7 bases align to TRBD1. The CDR3 is 15 residues long. With V trimmed by 8 bases and J by 2 bases, 9 bases remained unmatched. Germline values: CDR1 SNHLY, CDR2 FYNNEI. The DNA of the CDR3 is TGTGCCAGCGTGGGGGGGACAGTGGGCAATCAGCCCCAGCATTTT. It is translated as CASVGGTVGNQPQHF.

The rearrangement uses TRBV7-6 and TRBJ2-1, with no clear D. The ends were cut back, 1 base at V and 5 bases at J, with 3 bases in the middle. This CDR3 region has 12 residues. CDR1 and CDR2 from the germline V gene are SGHVS and FNYEAQ. In DNA form, the CDR3 reads TGTGCCAGCAGCTTAGGGCACAATGAGCAGTTCTTC. It codes for CASSLGHNEQFF.

The V and J genes are TRBV25-1 and TRBJ2-7, with 10 bases aligning to TRBD2. This CDR3 has 16 residues. The V and J ends lost 2 bases and 3 bases, in that order; junction bases with no gene match: 7. Germline CDR1 reads MGHDK; CDR2 reads SYGVNS. The CDR3 here is CASSEAGTSVSYEQYF. The CDR3 DNA follows: TGTGCCAGCAGTGAAGCCGGGACTAGCGTCAGCTACGAGCAGTACTTC.

The gene calls are TRBV7-2 and TRBJ1-5; D is unclear. This CDR3 has 14 residues. Trimming cost V 5 bases and J 3 bases, with 11 bases left between them. In germline, CDR1 is SGHTA, CDR2 FQGNSA. The CDR3 protein is CASSPDGSNQPQHF. CDR3 DNA: TGTGCCAGCAGCCCAGACGGATCCAATCAGCCCCAGCATTTT.

The chain recombines TRBV7-2 with TRBJ2-5; weak D call: TRBD2 (5 bases). Germline CDR1 is SGHTA and CDR2 is FQGNSA. This CDR3 is 14 amino acids long. The V end was cut by 5 bases, the J end by 2 bases, with 12 bases between. The CDR3 loop is CASSPQLEQETQYF. The CDR3 nucleotides read TGTGCCAGCAGCCCGCAACTAGAACAAGAGACCCAGTACTTC.

The chain couples TRBV7-6 to TRBJ2-3; TRBD1 matches at 7 bases. Per the germline V gene, CDR1 is SGHVS and CDR2 is FNYEAQ. CDR3 length: 12 amino acids. V lost 2 bases and J lost 11; bases outside the gene matches: 4. The CDR3 DNA sequence: TGTGCCAGCAGCTTACAGGGGGTAGGGCAGTATTTT. Its protein is CASSLQGVGQYF.

The chain couples TRBV5-1 to TRBJ1-1, with a weak D call TRBD1 (5 bases). Germline CDR1 is SGHRS and CDR2 is YFSETQ. This CDR3 has 13 residues. V was trimmed by 4 bases and J by 5 bases, leaving 12 bases between them. The CDR3 is CASSGGIWTEAFF. DNA for the CDR3: TGCGCCAGCAGCGGGGGGATCTGGACTGAAGCTTTCTTT.

Here the CDR3 DNA reads TGTGCCAGCAGTGCCGGGACTACCTACGAGCAGTACTTC. It codes for CASSAGTTYEQYF. V and J are TRBV6-5 and TRBJ2-7; TRBD2 matches at 7 bases. Germline CDR1 MNHEY, CDR2 SVGAGI. Unmatched junction bases numbered 3, after V lost 5 bases and J lost 2 bases. This CDR3 has 13 amino acids.

V is TRBV19 and J is TRBJ2-6; D is unclear. Looked up from germline, CDR1 is LNHDA and CDR2 is SQIVND (reference sequence). This CDR3 has 16 amino acids. V lost 0 bases and J 1 base, leaving 7 bases between the germline ends. The CDR3 DNA sequence: TGTGCCAGTAGTATAGAGGATCGTTCTGGGGCCAACGTCCTGACTTTC. Residues: CASSIEDRSGANVLTF. The full variable domain, with the rest looked up from reference TRBV19 and TRBJ2-6, is DGGITQSPKYLFRKEGQNVTLSCEQNLNHDAMYWYRQDPGQGLRLIYYSQIVNDFQKGDIAEGYSVSREKKESFPLTVTSAQKNPTAFYLCASSIEDRSGANVLTFGAGSRLTVL.

This chain uses TRBV19 with TRBJ2-2, with unresolved D. The CDR3 sequence is 17 residues long. V was clipped by 0 bases and J by 7 bases, with 18 bases between them. From germline, CDR1 is LNHDA and CDR2 SQIVND (reference sequence). The CDR3 nucleotides are TGTGCCAGTAGTATAGATCTATATGAAGGGCTGGGCGGGGAGCTGTTTTTT. This encodes CASSIDLYEGLGGELFF. The full variable domain, rest sourced from reference TRBV19 and TRBJ2-2, is DGGITQSPKYLFRKEGQNVTLSCEQNLNHDAMYWYRQDPGQGLRLIYYSQIVNDFQKGDIAEGYSVSREKKESFPLTVTSAQKNPTAFYLCASSIDLYEGLGGELFFGEGSRLTVL.

The chain recombines TRBV6-1 with TRBJ1-5, with D possibly TRBD1 on 6 matching bases. CDR1 and CDR2 (germline): MNHNS, SASEGT. Deletions cut 4 bases from V and 10 bases from J, with 23 bases between. The CDR3 has 16 amino acids. The CDR3: CASSGRTVALGDPQHF. CDR3 nucleotide sequence: TGTGCCAGCAGTGGGAGGACAGTCGCCCTTGGGGATCCCCAGCATTTT.

This chain connects TRBV5-4 to TRBJ1-2; weak D call: TRBD1 (6 bases). From germline, CDR1 is SGHNT and CDR2 YYREEE (reference sequence). The CDR3 is 13 residues long. Trimming left V 5 bases short and J 4 bases short, with 12 bases between. DNA for the CDR3: TGTGCCAGCAGTCTGGGGGCAGGCTATGGCTACACCTTC. Encoded protein: CASSLGAGYGYTF.

The V call is TRBV5-4, the J call TRBJ2-3; TRBD2 matches 8 bases. The CDR3 consists of 17 residues. Germline lookup yields CDR1 SGHNT and CDR2 YYREEE (reference sequence). V lost 0 bases to trimming and J lost 5 bases; unmatched junction nucleotides: 11. CDR3 region: CASSLAGLAREGDTQYF. DNA for the CDR3: TGTGCCAGCAGCTTGGCCGGACTAGCTCGGGAGGGAGATACGCAGTATTTT.